This T cell receptor beta chain was sequenced for a study of blood T cell repertoires in COVID-19. Study as a whole: In each case, the material was cDNA or gDNA derived from T cells, B-cell-depleted T cells, or PBMCs.

The authors' processing: Nucleated cell number was recorded as an estimate derived from reference gene primer amplification. The assay was immunoSEQ multiplex PCR, and TCRdb's table has in-frame clones only and misses some. V and J calls and clone size are as listed in that table; D and trimming were resolved from the DNA. The data show tens of thousands of clones, 70% to 85% seen once. This clone was detected once. Germline CDR1 reads LGHNA; CDR2 reads YSLEER. The length of the CDR3 is 16 residues. V lost 2 bases, J lost 1 base, and 13 bases lay in between. The rearrangement joins TRBV4-3 to TRBJ2-3; TRBD2 is a possible D gene (6 bases). The sequence was obtained from a human donor in a cohort sampled during active COVID-19. Material for sequencing was peripheral blood. The CDR3: CASSQYRTGGTDTQYF. For the CDR3, the DNA is TGCGCCAGCAGCCAATACCGGACGGGGGGCACAGATACGCAGTATTTT.